Here is one TCR beta chain with its context. Its antigen remains undetermined. Base qualities are not recorded, but no much larger clone differs from it by a single base. Instrument on record: Illumina NovaSeq 6000. TCRalpha and TCRbeta cDNA libraries were built by 5'RACE with constant-segment primers, adding sample barcodes and unique molecular identifiers. RNA was extracted from every sample with Trizol reagent. Amplification of the libraries took two PCR steps, and the second step added a second sample barcode plus Illumina TruSeq adapters. Libraries were sequenced on an Illumina NovaSeq with 2 x 150 bp paired-end reads. As for the authors' bioinformatics: The reads were demultiplexed and collapsed into UMI-guided consensus sequences using migec v1.2.7. Using mixcr v2.1.11, UMI consensuses were aligned to TRA and TRB V and J templates and then assembled into clonotypes. Expanded or contracted clonotypes were those called significant by both edgeR and NoisET, with noise models trained on biological replicates. For edgeR calls, the cutoffs were a false discovery rate-adjusted p below 0.01 and a log2 fold-change threshold of 1. As an exploratory analysis of dynamics, max-normalized trajectories of the 1000 most abundant clonotypes were examined by PCA with hierarchical clustering. Each responding clone was given a CD4 or CD8 phenotype based on the CD4+ and CD8+ repertoires, which had been sequenced separately. TCRdb reprocessed the public reads (quality trimming at Q25 with fastp, clone calling with MiXCR) and kept in-frame beta chains. Records with the same CDR3 protein are collapsed into one entry carrying the most frequent genes and DNA. The V and J calls reflect TCRdb's pipeline rather than the authors' work. Counted in this sample were 350,000 to 450,000 distinct CDR3 sequences; less than 25% of them appeared once. The ten largest account for around 8.8% of the sample.

This sample was taken from a study of T-cell memory formation after mild COVID-19 (dated by TCRdb to the early 2020s). Regarding the research as a whole: TCR sequence clusters from the two donors were found to be largely donor specific. Two young, previously healthy adult volunteers, one female and one male, were included in the cohort. In a couple of donors, T-cell clones that expanded and contracted after mild COVID-19 were followed by sequencing TCRalpha and TCRbeta repertoires longitudinally. The study at large found these results: The study included only a couple of mild cases, and larger cohorts that include severe cases with pre-infection samples were judged to be necessary. Whether the second-wave clones peaking on day 37 were SARS-CoV-2 specific was not confirmed. Contracting CD4+ clones were found mainly in CM and EM memory subsets, while CD8+ clones were enriched in EMRA. Some responding clones were detected in pre-infection memory, which suggested that pre-existing cross-reactive memory T cells had joined the SARS-CoV-2 response. Clones that contracted from day 15 to 85 showed balanced CD4/CD8 phenotypes, whereas a second wave of clones that expanded from day 15 to 37 leaned towards CD4+.

Ficoll-Paque density gradient centrifugation was used to isolate PBMCs. Specimen: PBMCs or a T cell subset sorted from them (not recorded which). This TCR derives from an adult woman who had mild COVID-19 (a few samples of this study predate the infection). The sample titles of this study are shuffled in the database, so cell type and time point are left out; the donor was told from shared clones.

The bases are TGTGCCTGGAGAGTCAGCTCTGGAAACACCATATATTTT. It encodes CAWRVSSGNTIYF. Recombination connected TRBV30 to TRBJ1-3; too little of a D gene remains to name it. At the junction V is shortened by 3 bases and J by 0 bases, with 6 bases in between. From its cysteine to its phenylalanine, the CDR3 spans 13 amino acids. Only the CDR3 DNA is retained, 39 bases long and in frame from the first base. Per the germline V gene (reference sequence), GTSNPN is the CDR1 and SVGIG is the CDR2.